Listed below are T cell receptor beta chains from one sample, sequenced in a study of pediatric ulcerative colitis. Profiling relied on immunoSEQ multiplex PCR, and the TCRdb table lists in-frame clones only, not all of them. The sample shows more than 45,000 clones, over 80% of them seen only once. The specimen sequenced was blood. The receptors were gathered from a boy aged 10-17 years who was a control in a study of pediatric ulcerative colitis. Each CDR3 is given with its conserved first and last residue. Each record gives: J gene, D gene, V gene, clone size, CDR3 DNA, CDR3 protein. A D gene is named only where the DNA matches it firmly. Clone size, where shown, is once, few, many, or a class for clones that have expanded.

TRBJ1-2,TRBD1,TRBV19,.,TGTGCCAGTAGGAGCAGGGGGCCTCATACGACCTATGGCTACACCTTC,CASRSRGPHTTYGYTF
TRBJ2-1,TRBD2,TRBV11-2,.,TGTGCCAGCAGCCCCCCGGGACTAGGGATCAATGAGCAGTTCTTC,CASSPPGLGINEQFF
TRBJ1-2,.,TRBV28,.,TGTGCCAGCAGTTTACCCAGTCACTATGGCTACACCTTC,CASSLPSHYGYTF
TRBJ2-3,.,TRBV6-6,.,TGTGCCAGCAGTTACTCAAGGAGGGGAGATACGCAGTATTTT,CASSYSRRGDTQYF
TRBJ2-1,TRBD2,TRBV15,.,TGTGCCACCAGCGTCGGCGGGGGGGCCTACAATGAGCAGTTCTTC,CATSVGGGAYNEQFF
TRBJ1-1,.,TRBV5-6,.,TGTGCCAGCAGCTTCGGGGCAGGGCTCCCGGGGAACACTGAAGCTTTCTTT,CASSFGAGLPGNTEAFF
TRBJ2-6,.,TRBV7-3,few,TGTGCCAGCAGCTTAAACCCGGGTTCCGGGGCCAACGTCCTGACTTTC,CASSLNPGSGANVLTF
TRBJ2-1,.,TRBV19,.,TGTGCCAGTTCCGGGATCCCATACAATGAGCAGTTCTTC,CASSGIPYNEQFF
TRBJ2-1,TRBD2,TRBV7-2,.,TGTGCCAGCAGCTCCCCCGGGGGGGCTTACAATGAGCAGTTCTTC,CASSSPGGAYNEQFF
TRBJ2-1,TRBD2,TRBV6-1,.,TGTGCCAGCAGTGAATTACTAGCGGAGCCCCATGAGCAGTTCTTC,CASSELLAEPHEQFF
TRBJ2-5,TRBD2,TRBV11-2,.,TGTGCCAGCAGCACGAGGACTAGCGGAGAAGAGACCCAGTACTTC,CASSTRTSGEETQYF
TRBJ2-1,TRBD2,TRBV6-1,.,TGTGCCAGCAGGATTAGCGGGGGGGCGAGTGAGCAGTTCTTC,CASRISGGASEQFF
TRBJ2-7,.,TRBV20-1,.,TGCAGTGCTACCAGGGAGCACGAGCAGTACTTC,CSATREHEQYF
TRBJ1-4,.,TRBV9,.,TGTGCCAGCAGCGTTTCAAAGTGGGACCCACAGCCCCCGATTAATGAAAAACTGTTTTTT,CASSVSKWDPQPPINEKLFF
TRBJ1-2,TRBD1,TRBV4-1,few,TGCGCCAGCAGCCAAATCCGGGACAGGGGGCTTTCCTCCTATGGCTACACCTTC,CASSQIRDRGLSSYGYTF
TRBJ2-7,.,TRBV28,.,TGTGCCAGCAGAGATGGTCCCGGTTCTTCGTACGAGCAGTACTTC,CASRDGPGSSYEQYF
TRBJ1-1,.,TRBV29-1,.,TGCAGCGTGGGGACAAGCGCTGAAGCTTTCTTT,CSVGTSAEAFF
TRBJ2-5,.,TRBV13,.,TGTGCCAGCAGCTTCGGGACGTCAGAGACCCAGTACTTC,CASSFGTSETQYF
TRBJ2-7,.,TRBV13,.,TGTGCCAGCAGCGTTAGACTCGAAGACGAGCAGTACTTC,CASSVRLEDEQYF
TRBJ2-7,TRBD1,TRBV11-2,.,TGTGCCAGCAGCCGACAGGGGGCCTACGAGCAGTACTTC,CASSRQGAYEQYF
TRBJ2-2,TRBD2,TRBV28,.,TGTGCCAGCAGCCTTCTGCTAGCGGGAACCGGGGAGCTGTTTTTT,CASSLLLAGTGELFF
TRBJ2-7,TRBD1,TRBV5-1,once,TGCGCCAGCACCCCGACAGGGAATTCCCACGAGCAGTACTTC,CASTPTGNSHEQYF
TRBJ2-1,.,TRBV15,once,TGTGCCACCAGCAGTTTAACCCGGGACGTCGACAATGAGCAGTTCTTC,CATSSLTRDVDNEQFF
TRBJ1-5,.,TRBV27,.,TGTGCCAGCAGTTTAGGAAGGGCGGGTCAGCCCCAGCATTTT,CASSLGRAGQPQHF
TRBJ1-2,.,TRBV5-4,.,TGTGCCAGCAGCTTGGGGGATGGCGGTTATGGCTACACCTTC,CASSLGDGGYGYTF
TRBJ1-1,.,TRBV6-4,few,TGTGCCAGCACCACAGAAGCTTTCTTT,CASTTEAFF
TRBJ1-3,.,TRBV9,.,TGTGCCAGCAGCGTTCTTTCGGGGGCGACCGGGGGAAACACCATATATTTT,CASSVLSGATGGNTIYF
TRBJ1-3,.,TRBV7-9,once,TGTGCCAGCAGCCCCCCAGGACAGACCTCTGGAAACACCATATATTTT,CASSPPGQTSGNTIYF
TRBJ1-4,.,TRBV25-1,.,TGTGCCAGCAGTGAATCAGGTTTTGCAACTAATGAAAAACTGTTTTTT,CASSESGFATNEKLFF